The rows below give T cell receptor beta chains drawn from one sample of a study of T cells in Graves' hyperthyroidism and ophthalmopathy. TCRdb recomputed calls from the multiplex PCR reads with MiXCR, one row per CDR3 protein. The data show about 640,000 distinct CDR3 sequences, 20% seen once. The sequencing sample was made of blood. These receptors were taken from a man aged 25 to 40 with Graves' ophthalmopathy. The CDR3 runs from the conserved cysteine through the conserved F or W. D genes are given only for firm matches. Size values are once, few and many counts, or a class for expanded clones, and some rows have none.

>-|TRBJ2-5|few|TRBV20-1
TGCAGTGCTAGCGGGAGTGGGGTGGGAGAGACCCAGTACTTC
CSASGSGVGETQYF
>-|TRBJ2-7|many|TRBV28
TGTGCCAGCAGTACCTCCGACAGCCCCTACGAGCAGTACTTC
CASSTSDSPYEQYF
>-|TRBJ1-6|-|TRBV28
TGTGCCAGCAGTCTTACAGGGATGTCCTATAATTCACCCCTCCACTTT
CASSLTGMSYNSPLHF
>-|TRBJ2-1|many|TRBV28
TGTGCCAGCAGTTTATCTTGGCTAGCGAACTCCTACAATGAGCAGTTCTTC
CASSLSWLANSYNEQFF
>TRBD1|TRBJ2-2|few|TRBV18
TGTGCCAGCTCACCGTGGGACAGGGGGAACACCGGGGAGCTGTTTTTT
CASSPWDRGNTGELFF
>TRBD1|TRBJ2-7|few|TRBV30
TGTGCCTGGAGCCCGGGACAGTTCATAGTAAGCTCCTACGAGCAGTACTTC
CAWSPGQFIVSSYEQYF
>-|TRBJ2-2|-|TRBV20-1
TGCAGTGCTAGAATCGACCCGAACACCGGGGAGCTGTTTTTT
CSARIDPNTGELFF
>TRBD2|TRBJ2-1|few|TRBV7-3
TGTGCCAGCAGCCCCAATAGACTAGCGGGAGGATACAATGAGCAGTTCTTC
CASSPNRLAGGYNEQFF
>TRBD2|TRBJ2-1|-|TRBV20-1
TGCAGTGCTACGCCCGGGACTAGCGGTCACAATGAGCAGTTCTTC
CSATPGTSGHNEQFF
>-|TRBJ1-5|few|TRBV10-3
TGTGCCATATCGACAGCTAATCAGCCCCAGCATTTT
CAISTANQPQHF
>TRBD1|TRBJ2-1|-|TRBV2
TGTGCCAGCAAAGAAACGAGTGGACAGGGGGCCTACAATGAGCAGTTCTTC
CASKETSGQGAYNEQFF
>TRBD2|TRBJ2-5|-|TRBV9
TGTGCCAGCAACCCTAGCGGGAGAGCGGAGCAGACCCAGTACTTC
CASNPSGRAEQTQYF
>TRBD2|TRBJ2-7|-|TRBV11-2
TGTGCCAGCAGCCTAGCCAGAACTAGCGGGAGGAGATACGAGCAGTACTTC
CASSLARTSGRRYEQYF
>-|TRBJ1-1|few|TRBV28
TGTGCCAGCAGTTTAGCGGGCAGGGAGAACACTGAAGCTTTCTTT
CASSLAGRENTEAFF